Listed below are T cell receptor beta chains from one sample, sequenced in a study of T cells in Graves' hyperthyroidism and ophthalmopathy. TCRdb passed the multiplex PCR reads through MiXCR, listing each CDR3 protein once. The data show approximately 400,000 distinct CDR3 sequences, with 25% seen just once and around 70% held by the top ten. Sequencing was done on a sample of blood. Source of these receptors: a man between 45 and 60 years old with Graves' hyperthyroidism. CDR3s include the opening cysteine and the closing phenylalanine or tryptophan. D genes are given only for firm matches. Not every row has a clone size; where given, it reads once, few, many or a size class.

TRBV25-1	TRBJ2-7	NA	NA	CASSVFQGYEQYF	TGTGCCAGCAGCGTTTTCCAGGGCTACGAGCAGTACTTC
TRBV29-1	TRBJ2-2	NA	few	CSVEVLGGELFF	TGCAGCGTTGAAGTCTTGGGCGGGGAGCTGTTTTTT
TRBV2	TRBJ1-5	NA	few	CASSEGGRVNQPQHF	TGTGCCAGCAGTGAGGGCGGGCGGGTCAATCAGCCCCAGCATTTT
TRBV11-2	TRBJ2-1	NA	NA	CAGSLDPANNEQFF	TGTGCCGGCAGCTTAGATCCGGCCAACAATGAGCAGTTCTTC
TRBV6-1	TRBJ2-7	TRBD1	NA	CASSEVLGQPYEQYF	TGTGCCAGCAGTGAAGTGTTGGGACAGCCCTACGAGCAGTACTTC
TRBV11-2	TRBJ2-1	TRBD2	many	CASSLDERETDEQFF	TGTGCCAGCAGCTTAGATGAGCGGGAGACCGATGAGCAGTTCTTC
TRBV10-3	TRBJ2-2	TRBD1	NA	CAISLGQGLDTGELFF	TGTGCCATCAGCCTTGGACAGGGGTTGGACACCGGGGAGCTGTTTTTT
TRBV28	TRBJ2-7	TRBD1	few	CASSFLSGQSYERYF	TGTGCCAGCAGTTTTCTGTCGGGACAGTCCTACGAGCGGTACTTC
TRBV6-1	TRBJ1-5	NA	many	CASSEKPDSNQPQHF	TGTGCCAGCAGTGAAAAACCGGATAGCAATCAGCCCCAGCATTTT
TRBV7-9	TRBJ1-6	TRBD1	NA	CASSLAGVTGKASPLHF	TGTGCCAGCAGCTTAGCCGGAGTGACAGGGAAGGCTTCACCCCTCCACTTT
TRBV12-5	TRBJ1-1	NA	few	CATARQGFTEAFF	TGTGCTACCGCGCGGCAGGGGTTCACTGAAGCTTTCTTT
TRBV7-8	TRBJ2-2	NA	NA	CASSKRTGELFF	TGTGCCAGCAGCAAACGCACCGGGGAGCTGTTTTTT
TRBV10-3	TRBJ2-7	TRBD1	few	CAISEPWTGVTYEQYF	TGTGCCATCAGTGAGCCATGGACAGGTGTTACCTACGAGCAGTACTTC
TRBV6-1	TRBJ2-2	NA	many	CASSSTANTGELFF	TGTGCCAGCAGTTCGACAGCGAACACCGGGGAGCTGTTTTTT
TRBV7-6	TRBJ2-3	NA	few	CASSFSGASTDTQYF	TGTGCCAGCAGCTTTAGCGGAGCTAGCACAGATACGCAGTATTTT
TRBV13	TRBJ2-5	TRBD1	NA	CASSQDRGVGQETQYF	TGTGCCAGCAGCCAGGACAGGGGAGTAGGACAAGAGACCCAGTACTTC
TRBV29-1	TRBJ2-7	NA	NA	CSVEFSAGEQYF	TGCAGCGTTGAATTCTCTGCTGGGGAGCAGTACTTC
TRBV24-1	TRBJ2-5	TRBD1	NA	CATSDKQGAQETQYF	TGTGCCACCAGTGATAAACAGGGGGCGCAGGAGACCCAGTACTTC
TRBV10-2	TRBJ2-2	TRBD2	few	CASSDGTSGTGELFF	TGCGCCAGCAGTGACGGGACTAGCGGCACCGGGGAGCTGTTTTTT
TRBV29-1	TRBJ1-1	TRBD1	many	CSAGQGHTEAFF	TGCAGCGCGGGACAGGGGCACACTGAAGCTTTCTTT
TRBV11-3	TRBJ2-3	TRBD2	NA	CASSPSGGDTDTQYF	TGTGCCAGCAGCCCTAGCGGGGGGGACACAGATACGCAGTATTTT
TRBV28	TRBJ2-7	NA	many	CASANPGYEQYF	TGTGCCAGTGCAAACCCAGGCTACGAGCAGTACTTC
TRBV28	TRBJ2-1	NA	few	CASRFQGYEQFF	TGTGCCAGCAGATTCCAGGGATATGAGCAGTTCTTC
TRBV7-9	TRBJ1-1	NA	many	CASSLAGMNTEAFF	TGTGCCAGCAGCTTAGCCGGCATGAACACTGAAGCTTTCTTT
TRBV20-1	TRBJ2-1	NA	NA	CSAREATTYNEQFF	TGCAGTGCTAGAGAAGCTACTACCTACAATGAGCAGTTCTTC
TRBV30	TRBJ2-3	NA	NA	CAWSDLSKAVDTQYF	TGTGCCTGGAGTGACCTTTCAAAGGCCGTGGATACGCAGTATTTT
TRBV6-1	TRBJ2-7	NA	many	CASSESQVNEQYF	TGTGCCAGCAGTGAATCACAGGTGAACGAGCAGTACTTC
TRBV4-2	TRBJ2-1	TRBD2	NA	CASRPTKRGTYNEQFF	TGTGCCAGCAGACCCACGAAGCGGGGAACCTACAATGAGCAGTTCTTC
TRBV3-1	TRBJ2-5	NA	NA	CASSQDLFRGKETQYF	TGTGCCAGCAGCCAAGATTTATTTAGGGGGAAGGAGACCCAGTACTTC
TRBV19	TRBJ2-2	TRBD1	NA	CASSITGTGVKTGELFF	TGTGCCAGTAGCATTACCGGGACAGGGGTAAAAACCGGGGAGCTGTTTTTT
TRBV20-1	TRBJ2-3	TRBD2	NA	CSARDIGLADYTDTQYF	TGCAGTGCTAGAGATATTGGACTAGCAGATTACACAGATACGCAGTATTTT
TRBV15	TRBJ2-5	NA	NA	CATSRALQKETQYF	TGTGCCACCAGCAGAGCTCTGCAAAAAGAGACCCAGTACTTC
TRBV6-1	TRBJ1-2	TRBD1	few	CASSYSGTGESIGYTF	TGTGCCAGCAGTTATTCCGGGACAGGGGAATCAATTGGCTACACCTTC
TRBV7-2	TRBJ2-3	TRBD2	NA	CANSGSSVDTQYF	TGTGCCAACAGCGGGAGTTCCGTAGATACGCAGTATTTT
TRBV18	TRBJ2-7	NA	many	CASSPQGRGDEQYF	TGTGCCAGCTCCCCACAAGGCAGGGGAGACGAGCAGTACTTC
TRBV7-2	TRBJ2-1	TRBD2	NA	CASSLAAVPGPAGGSEQFF	TGTGCCAGCAGCTTAGCAGCAGTTCCGGGACCAGCGGGAGGATCCGAGCAGTTCTTC
TRBV5-1	TRBJ1-5	NA	NA	CASSGQPDQPQHF	TGCGCCAGCAGCGGGCAGCCTGATCAGCCCCAGCATTTT
TRBV4-1	TRBJ1-3	NA	NA	CASSQEGTTGNTIYF	TGCGCCAGCAGCCAAGAAGGGACGACCGGCAACACCATATATTTT
TRBV27	TRBJ1-2	TRBD1	NA	CASNQGGAVYGYTF	TGTGCCAGCAACCAAGGGGGCGCGGTCTATGGCTACACCTTC
TRBV6-1	TRBJ1-1	TRBD1	many	CASRGQGDTEAFF	TGTGCCAGCAGGGGACAGGGGGACACTGAAGCTTTCTTT
TRBV2	TRBJ2-7	NA	NA	CASREGGQISYEQYF	TGTGCCAGCAGGGAGGGAGGACAGATCTCCTACGAGCAGTACTTC
TRBV20-1	TRBJ2-2	TRBD1	few	CSATDRGAGELFF	TGCAGTGCTACGGACAGGGGCGCCGGGGAGCTGTTTTTT
TRBV30	TRBJ1-1	NA	NA	CAWSPRTDPFF	TGTGCCTGGAGCCCCCGGACAGATCCTTTCTTT
TRBV29-1	TRBJ2-7	NA	NA	CSVAEAYEQYF	TGCAGCGTGGCGGAGGCCTACGAGCAGTACTTC
TRBV20-1	TRBJ2-3	NA	few	CSASRTDTQYF	TGCAGTGCTAGTCGGACGGATACGCAGTATTTT
TRBV7-9	TRBJ2-1	TRBD1	few	CASSLLNRGSYNEQFF	TGTGCCAGCAGCTTATTAAACAGGGGGTCCTACAATGAGCAGTTCTTC
TRBV30	TRBJ1-1	NA	few	CAWNWRMNTEAFF	TGTGCCTGGAACTGGCGGATGAACACTGAAGCTTTCTTT
TRBV20-1	TRBJ2-5	NA	NA	CSARDSKETQYF	TGCAGTGCTAGGGACAGCAAAGAGACCCAGTACTTC
TRBV7-9	TRBJ2-1	NA	NA	CASSPPGTPQDEQFF	TGTGCCAGCAGCCCTCCCGGGACCCCTCAGGATGAGCAGTTCTTC
TRBV2	TRBJ2-1	NA	many	CASQSSYNEQFF	TGTGCCTCCCAGTCCTCCTACAATGAGCAGTTCTTC
TRBV11-1	TRBJ2-7	NA	few	CASSLGGLASEQYF	TGTGCCAGCAGCTTAGGGGGTTTGGCCTCCGAGCAGTACTTC
TRBV20-1	TRBJ1-1	TRBD1	NA	CSARDQAELGQGSKAFF	TGCAGTGCTAGAGATCAGGCAGAGTTGGGACAGGGTTCTAAAGCTTTCTTT
TRBV7-3	TRBJ2-5	NA	few	CASSHTGTLQETQYF	TGTGCCAGCAGCCACACCGGGACACTTCAAGAGACCCAGTACTTC